This TCR beta chain derives from a study of cytomegalovirus exposure and HLA in healthy donors. The PCR contained 60 Vbeta and 13 Jbeta primers. Data came from immunoSEQ multiplex PCR; TCRdb stores just in-frame clones and leaves some out. The sample records roughly 110,000 clones, 77% being singletons. This TCR derives from a middle-aged man in good health and CMV-seropositive. The sample was PBMCs.

CDR3: CASRGDSLTGEYF. CDR3 sequence (DNA): TGTGCCAGCAGAGGGGATAGCCTGACAGGGGAGTACTTC. This rearrangement joins TRBV2 to TRBJ2-4; 8 nucleotides agree with TRBD1. Losses at the gene ends were 6 bases for V and 14 bases for J; bases not matched to a gene: 12. Germline V CDR1 and CDR2: SNHLY, FYNNEI. The CDR3 spans 13 residues.